Below are 25 T cell receptor beta chains sequenced from a single sample in a study of CXCR3-negative and CXCR3-positive naive CD8 T cells. 5' RACE with UMI labels generated the TRB cDNA libraries. TCRdb derives one entry per CDR3 protein from the 5' RACE reads, leaving out DNA. The clone table shows 150,000 to 170,000 distinct CDR3 sequences, with the ten largest holding 0.45% to 0.55%. Their antigens remain unidentified. Overall study results and limits: CXCR3-positive naive cells carried more hydrophobic TRB CDR3s than CXCR3-negative naive cells did.

Material: naive CXCR3+ CD8+ T cells from blood. Noted subset: CD45RO-CCR7+CD27+CD95- naive CD8+ T cells expressing CXCR3 (TNR3+). These TCRs come from a human donor in good health. Some clones in this sample may be carry-over from other donors' samples.

V usage is TRBV28 and J usage is TRBJ1-6. This CDR3 contains 15 residues. Per germline, CDR1 MDHEN and CDR2 SYDVKM. CDR3: CASSSLQVYNSPLHF.

J is TRBJ2-1 and V is TRBV3-1; TCRdb designates TRBD1, a call that cannot be tested without DNA. The germline V gene encodes CDR1 LGHDT and CDR2 YNNKEL (reference sequence). This CDR3 is built from 17 residues. CDR3 in amino acids: CASSSRPGQVLSYEQFF.

The rearrangement links TRBV21-1 to TRBJ2-7. TRBV21-1 is assigned pseudogene status. The CDR3 runs 16 residues. The CDR3 protein is CASSRDTRVSSYEQYF.

The chain carries TRBV28 and TRBJ2-7; there is no DNA to check the TCRdb D call of TRBD2. This CDR3 is built from 16 residues. From germline, CDR1 is MDHEN and CDR2 SYDVKM. CDR3 region: CASSFFQEREPDEQYF.

V usage is TRBV7-3 and J usage is TRBJ2-1; checking the TCRdb D call of TRBD2 is not possible without DNA. CDR1 is SGHTA, CDR2 FQGTGA, per germline. The CDR3 has 15 amino acids. CDR3 sequence reads: CASSLSGTSFSEQFF.

The chain is built from TRBV4-1 and TRBJ2-5; TCRdb's D call, TRBD1, is unchecked because there is no DNA. CDR1 and CDR2 (germline): MGHRA, YSYEKL. CDR3 length: 16 amino acids. CDR3 amino acids: CASSQDFPPPGETQYF.

V gene TRBV19 combines with J gene TRBJ2-1; TCRdb names TRBD1, which stays unverified in the absence of DNA. The CDR3 totals 14 residues. In germline, CDR1 is LNHDA, CDR2 SQIVND (reference sequence). CDR3 sequence reads: CASSIIGQGNEQFF.

The genes are TRBV7-9 and TRBJ1-2; the TCRdb D gene call, TRBD1, has no DNA to confirm it. Germline V lookup: CDR1 SEHNR, CDR2 FQNEAQ (reference sequence). The CDR3 has 16 amino acids. The CDR3: CATKSDGQAFYYGYTF.

The gene calls are TRBV29-1 and TRBJ2-1. CDR1 is SQVTM and CDR2 is ANQGSEA in the germline V gene. The CDR3 runs 14 residues. This CDR3 reads CSVVTAELYNEQFF.

V and J are TRBV28 and TRBJ2-5; TCRdb returns TRBD2, unconfirmable since there is no DNA. Germline V gene data show CDR1 as MDHEN and CDR2 as SYDVKM. The CDR3 runs 16 residues. CDR3 in amino acids: CASSIPRGGHLETQYF.

The CDR3 sequence is CASSRNTGLINEQFF. The chain combines TRBV4-1 with TRBJ2-1; without DNA, the TCRdb call of TRBD2 cannot be checked. This CDR3 contains 15 residues. Germline V gene data show CDR1 as MGHRA and CDR2 as YSYEKL.

The V gene is TRBV4-2, the J gene TRBJ2-5; TCRdb picks TRBD2, but there is no DNA to check that call. The germline V gene encodes CDR1 LGHNA and CDR2 YNFKEQ. This CDR3 region has 17 residues. CDR3 region: CASSHPTAGEYQETQYF.

V usage is TRBV6-2 or TRBV6-3 and J usage is TRBJ1-1. Germline V CDR1 and CDR2: MNHEY, SVGEGT. The CDR3 totals 14 residues. The CDR3 spells CASSYSPGTTGLFF.

This rearrangement joins TRBV15 to TRBJ2-7; without DNA, the TCRdb call of TRBD1 cannot be checked. The V gene's germline CDR1 is LNHNV and CDR2 YYDKDF (reference sequence). The CDR3 loop spans 15 amino acids. The CDR3 reads CATSRRQGPTYEQYF.

The rearrangement joins TRBV18 to TRBJ2-7; TCRdb's assignment of TRBD1 cannot be checked, as there is no DNA. CDR1 is KGHSH and CDR2 is LQKENI in the germline V gene. This CDR3 region has 12 residues. CDR3 residues: CASSHLGGEQYF.

The V call is TRBV6-5, the J call TRBJ1-2; the TCRdb D gene call, TRBD1, has no DNA to confirm it. CDR1 and CDR2 (germline): MNHEY, SVGAGI. The CDR3 totals 15 residues. CDR3 region: CASSSTGTGVDGYTF.

The chain couples TRBV28 to TRBJ1-5. The CDR3 totals 11 residues. Per the germline V gene, CDR1 is MDHEN and CDR2 is SYDVKM. This chain's CDR3 is CASSFNQPQHF.

V gene TRBV4-2 combines with J gene TRBJ2-5; TCRdb gives TRBD2 as the D gene, but with no DNA this cannot be confirmed. The CDR3 totals 17 residues. The V gene's germline CDR1 is LGHNA and CDR2 YNFKEQ. CDR3 in amino acids: CASSPSPTGTAQETQYF.

The V call is TRBV29-1, the J call TRBJ1-1; TCRdb gives TRBD1 as the D gene, but with no DNA this cannot be confirmed. CDR1 SQVTM and CDR2 ANQGSEA come from the germline V gene. The CDR3 has 12 amino acids. The CDR3 loop is CSAGTEGTEAFF.

V usage is TRBV6-5 and J usage is TRBJ2-1; as DNA is missing, the TRBD2 call by TCRdb cannot be tested. Germline assignment: CDR1 MNHEY and CDR2 SVGAGI. CDR3 length equals 14 residues. This CDR3 is CASSTSGSSNEQFF.

The chain couples TRBV12-3 or TRBV12-4 to TRBJ1-2. The CDR3 covers 15 residues. CDR3 amino acids: CASSLWGFYDYGYTF.

J is TRBJ2-1 and V is TRBV7-2; absent DNA, TCRdb's TRBD1 call cannot be checked. This CDR3 is built from 15 residues. The germline CDR1 and CDR2 sequences are SGHTA and FQGNSA. CDR3 sequence: CASSHGQGGSNEQFF.

This chain connects TRBV18 to TRBJ2-5. CDR1 is KGHSH, CDR2 LQKENI, per germline. CDR3 length: 14 residues. The CDR3 here is CASSPLESQETQYF.

The chain recombines TRBV20-1 with TRBJ2-3; as DNA is missing, the TRBD1 call by TCRdb cannot be tested. This CDR3 is 16 amino acids long. In germline, CDR1 is DFQATT, CDR2 SNEGSKA (reference sequence). This CDR3 reads CSASDPSGSRTDTQYF.

The rearrangement joins TRBV29-1 to TRBJ2-7. Germline V gene data show CDR1 as SQVTM and CDR2 as ANQGSEA. This CDR3 is built from 13 residues. The CDR3 reads CSVAGTLAYEQYF.